This T cell receptor beta chain was captured in a study of beta chain features in type 1 diabetes. The authors reverse transcribed all of the isolated RNA, so sequencing captured expressed TCRB transcripts. Using immunoSEQ multiplex PCR, the repertoire was profiled, and TCRdb retains in-frame clones only, with some absent. Altogether 640,000 or so clones are present, under 15% being singletons, with the ten largest covering about 0.02%. Trimming stripped 0 bases from V and 1 base from J, with 7 bases between. The CDR3 extends over 14 amino acids. Germline V gene lookup returns CDR1 SGHRS and CDR2 YFSETQ. This clone was seen a handful of times. Its antigen is unidentified. Study observations and caveats: Significant though moderate, a shortening of TCRB CDR3s appeared in all four CD4+ subsets of Type 1 diabetes patients.

The chain is built from TRBV5-1 and TRBJ1-1; D remains unclear. The TCR was taken from a man between 18 and 35 years old with type 1 diabetes. The sequencing input was naive CD4+ T cells from blood. The CDR3 bases are TGCGCCAGCAGCTTGGAGAGGTCGAACACTGAAGCTTTCTTT. Residues: CASSLERSNTEAFF.